One sample yielded the 7 T cell receptor beta chains listed below, sequenced in a study of blood T cell repertoires in COVID-19. The data were produced by immunoSEQ multiplex PCR, yet TCRdb's version contains in-frame clones alone and is incomplete. The sample contains hundreds of thousands of clones, 70% to 90% of which appear only once. Sequencing used PBMCs or T cells enriched from blood (not recorded which). The source is a woman aged 55-70 years who had recovered from COVID-19.

This chain uses TRBV24-1 with TRBJ1-2; weak D call: TRBD1 (5 bases). The CDR3 has 14 residues. Trimming took off 2 bases at V and 2 bases at J, with 8 bases between the two ends. Germline V lookup: CDR1 KGHDR, CDR2 SFDVKD. The CDR3 loop is CATSDSTENYGYTF. CDR3 bases: TGTGCCACCAGTGATTCGACAGAAAACTATGGCTACACCTTC.

The chain combines TRBV19 with TRBJ2-1; TRBD2 matches 7 bases. Germline trimming cut 6 bases from V and 4 bases from J; bases unmatched to any gene: 9. Germline lookup yields CDR1 LNHDA and CDR2 SQIVND (reference sequence). The CDR3 runs 15 residues. The CDR3 sequence is CASSPGRGLYNEQFF. The CDR3 DNA reads TGTGCCAGTAGCCCGGGGAGGGGTCTTTACAATGAGCAGTTCTTC.

V is TRBV19 and J is TRBJ1-2; D gene uncertain. This CDR3 comprises 14 residues. The germline V gene encodes CDR1 LNHDA and CDR2 SQIVND (reference sequence). V was pared by 1 base and J by 6 bases, with 12 bases between. The CDR3: CASSIGAGHHGYTF. CDR3 in DNA: TGTGCCAGTAGTATAGGGGCAGGCCACCATGGCTACACCTTC.

This clone was counted once. The V gene is TRBV7-2, the J gene TRBJ2-1; D possibly corresponds to TRBD1 (6 bases). The CDR3 contains 13 residues. Trimming took 3 bases from V and 8 from J, leaving 11 bases between them. The germline V gene has CDR1 SGHTA and CDR2 FQGNSA. CDR3 in amino acids: CASSFTGPDEQFF. In DNA form, the CDR3 reads TGTGCCAGCAGCTTTACAGGGCCCGATGAGCAGTTCTTC.

The sample holds one count of this clone. This chain connects TRBV5-1 to TRBJ1-6; no firm D call. The CDR3 has 14 residues. Trimming left V 0 bases short and J 5 bases short, with 6 bases between. The germline gives CDR1 SGHRS, CDR2 YFSETQ. The CDR3 region is CASSLGQNNSPLHF. The CDR3 bases are TGCGCCAGCAGCTTGGGGCAGAATAATTCACCCCTCCACTTT.

The chain uses TRBV6-5 and TRBJ1-2, with 7 bases aligning to TRBD1. Germline V gives CDR1 MNHEY, CDR2 SVGAGI. V dropped 5 bases and J dropped 0; count of bases not matched to a gene: 3. This CDR3 contains 14 residues. CDR3 nucleotide sequence: TGTGCCAGCAGTCATGGGACAGCTAACTATGGCTACACCTTC. Translated, it gives CASSHGTANYGYTF.

This clone was found once. The chain combines TRBV7-2 with TRBJ2-1, with 7 bases fitting TRBD1. The CDR3 has 14 amino acids. The ends lost 6 bases at V and 6 bases at J; junction bases unmatched: 8. Germline values: CDR1 SGHTA, CDR2 FQGNSA. The CDR3 region has the DNA TGTGCCAGCAGTTTCAAAGGGGGCGCCAATGAGCAGTTCTTC. Translation: CASSFKGGANEQFF.